Presented here are 27 T cell receptor beta chains from one specimen sequenced in a study of T cells in women clearing cervical HPV infection. TCRdb's table, derived via immunoSEQ multiplex PCR, lists solely in-frame clones and lacks some. This sample's table reports approximately 21,000 clones. Sequenced material: blood buffy coat. These receptors were obtained from a woman between 18 and 70 years old with a cervical HPV16 infection that either progressed to CIN3+ or cleared (not recorded which).

Comments on this clone: The read stops 3 residues short of the end of the CDR3; the missing end is completed from the germline J gene. The chain carries TRBV30 and TRBJ2-7; 7 nucleotides align to TRBD1. The germline V gene encodes CDR1 GTSNPN and CDR2 SVGIG (reference sequence). J was trimmed by 6 bases and V by 2 bases; bases with no gene match: 1. The CDR3 length is 11 residues. The DNA read from the CDR3 is TGTGCCTGGAGTCGACAGGGCGAG. Protein sequence: CAWSRQGE. The full CDR3 is CAWSRQGEQYF.

With regard to this clone: The read finishes 3 residues shy of the CDR3 end, and the germline J gene is used to complete it. The V call is TRBV7-3, the J call TRBJ1-1; D is uncertain. V lost 3 bases to trimming and J lost 3 bases, with 8 bases between them. CDR1 is SGHTA and CDR2 is FQGTGA in the germline V gene. The length of the CDR3 is 13 residues. The CDR3 here is CASSLSSDTEAFF. The covered CDR3 bases are TGTGCCAGCAGCTTGTCTTCGGACACTGAA.

As for this clone: The read stops 3 residues short of the end of the CDR3; the missing end is completed from the germline J gene. This rearrangement joins TRBV4-1 to TRBJ1-1; D unresolved. Germline V lookup: CDR1 MGHRA, CDR2 YSYEKL. This CDR3 has 13 amino acids. Incomplete CDR3 DNA: TGCGCCAGCAGCCAAACGAGCAGGCTCGAG. Amino acids: CASSQTSRLE. The complete CDR3 protein is CASSQTSRLEAFF.

Details on this clone: Coverage ceases 3 residues before the CDR3 finishes, and the germline J gene fills in the end. The chain has TRBV19 and TRBJ2-1; no definite D call. The V gene's germline CDR1 is LNHDA and CDR2 SQIVND (reference sequence). This CDR3 has 14 residues. Trimming removed 3 bases from V and 0 bases from J, with 6 bases in between. The CDR3 protein is CASSIGSSYNEQFF. CDR3 DNA (partial): TGTGCCAGTAGTATCGGTAGCTCCTACAATGAG.

With respect to this clone: The missing CDR3 end, 3 residues past where the read stops, is filled in from the germline J gene. The chain employs TRBV19 and TRBJ2-1; the D is unclear. Germline V gene sequence: CDR1 LNHDA, CDR2 SQIVND (reference sequence). V was pared by 7 bases and J by 3 bases, with 10 bases between. The CDR3 loop spans 13 amino acids. Here the CDR3 reads CASNNAYYNEQFF. The sequenced part of the CDR3 DNA is TGTGCCAGTAATAACGCCTACTACAATGAG.

On this clone itself: The read terminates 3 residues before the CDR3 end, so the remaining end is supplied by the germline J gene. The chain recombines TRBV29-1 with TRBJ2-2; the D gene could be TRBD1 or TRBD2 (5 bases each). The germline CDR1 and CDR2 sequences are SQVTM and ANQGSEA. The CDR3 length is 12 residues. The chain's CDR3 is CSTRGENEKLFF. CDR3 DNA, as far as it was read: TGCAGCACAAGAGGGGAAAATGAAAAG.

Worth noting for this clone: The missing CDR3 end, 3 residues past where the read stops, is filled in from the germline J gene. The gene calls are TRBV7-7 and TRBJ2-1; 9 bases map to TRBD1. The CDR3 is made up of 15 amino acids. Trimming at V came to 1 base and at J to 5 bases, leaving 3 bases not matched to a gene. CDR1 SSHAT and CDR2 FNYEAQ come from the germline V gene (reference sequence). The CDR3 region is CASSLVGQGDNEQFF. CDR3 DNA (partial): TGTGCCAGCAGCTTAGTGGGACAGGGTGACAATGAG. Looking up the rest from reference TRBV7-7 and TRBJ2-1 gives the full variable domain: GAGVSQSPRYKVTKRGQDVTLRCDPISSHATLYWYQQALGQGPEFLTYFNYEAQPDKSGLPSDRFSAERPEGSISTLTIQRTEQRDSAMYRCASSLVGQGDNEQFFGPGTRLTVL.

Regarding this clone: The CDR3 is cut off 3 residues early in the read; its end comes from the germline J gene. The rearrangement uses TRBV6-2 or TRBV6-3 and TRBJ2-2; 8 bases are a match to TRBD1. Germline-derived CDR1 and CDR2 are MNHEY and SVGEGT. CDR3 length: 15 residues. V gave up 6 bases and J gave up 1 base; unmatched junction bases: 4. The CDR3 protein is CASRPDRGNTGELFF. The sequenced CDR3 bases are TGTGCCAGCAGACCTGACAGGGGGAACACCGGGGAG.

On this clone itself: The read gets to within 3 residues of the CDR3 end, and the germline J gene fills in the rest. V gene TRBV20-1 combines with J gene TRBJ2-3; TRBD2 might be the D (7 bases). Germline CDR1 and CDR2: DFQATT and SNEGSKA (reference sequence). The CDR3 runs 14 residues. Between the trimmed V and J ends, which lost 0 bases and 6 bases, there was a span of 13 bases. CDR3 region: CSARDQGRGDTQYF. The CDR3 bases that were read are TGCAGTGCTAGAGATCAGGGGAGGGGGGATACG.

A word on this clone: The read terminates 3 residues ahead of where the CDR3 ends, so the germline J gene completes it. The chain carries TRBV30 and TRBJ1-3, with 11 bases lining up with TRBD1. Unmatched junction bases numbered 6, after V lost 2 bases and J lost 0 bases. The CDR3 covers 17 residues. In germline, CDR1 is GTSNPN, CDR2 SVGIG (reference sequence). The sequenced CDR3 bases are TGTGCCTGGAGTACGGGACAGGGGGTCACCTCTGGAAACACC. Amino acid sequence: CAWSTGQGVTSGNT. The full CDR3 protein is CAWSTGQGVTSGNTIYF.

To note about this clone: The read terminates 3 residues ahead of where the CDR3 ends, so the germline J gene completes it. This sequence joins TRBV20-1 and TRBJ1-6; D remains ambiguous. CDR3 length: 16 residues. The V end lost 0 bases, the J end lost 4 bases, and 13 bases lay between the germline ends. The germline CDR1 and CDR2 sequences are DFQATT and SNEGSKA (reference sequence). The CDR3 reads CSARDATATYNSPLHF. Incomplete CDR3 DNA: TGCAGTGCTAGAGATGCAACAGCTACTTATAATTCACCC.

To note about this clone: The read falls 3 residues short of the CDR3 end, and the missing part is taken from the germline J gene. The rearrangement uses TRBV7-2 and TRBJ2-2; TRBD1 matches at 10 bases. CDR3 length: 14 residues. CDR1 and CDR2 from the germline V gene are SGHTA and FQGNSA. The sequenced CDR3 bases are TGTGCCAGCAGCCCGGGACAGGGGTATGAAAAG. This encodes CASSPGQGYEK. The entire CDR3 is CASSPGQGYEKLFF.

For this clone: The read ends 3 residues early relative to the CDR3; the germline J gene fills the gap. The chain joins TRBV7-3 to TRBJ2-3, with TRBD1 matching 8 bases. Per the germline V gene, CDR1 is SGHTA and CDR2 is FQGTGA. This CDR3 spans 13 amino acids. Here the CDR3 reads CASSRDRKETQYF. CDR3 DNA (partial): TGTGCCAGCAGCCGGGACAGGAAAGAGACG. The whole variable domain, remainder taken from reference TRBV7-3 and TRBJ2-3, is GAGVSQTPSNKVTEKGKYVELRCDPISGHTALYWYRQSLGQGPEFLIYFQGTGAADDSGLPNDRFFAVRPEGSVSTLKIQRTERGDSAVYLCASSRDRKETQYFGPGTRLTVL.

Concerning this clone: Germline and junction disagree at one end, which may indicate a read error. The CDR3 end is not reached by the read, which stops 3 residues before it; the germline J gene fills it in. Other nucleotide sequences from this sample produce the same CDR3. The chain links TRBV11-2 to TRBJ1-3; TRBD1 might be the D (6 bases). CDR3 length: 14 residues. Looked up from germline, CDR1 is SGHAT and CDR2 is FQNNGV. The CDR3 loop is CASSLSGAGNTIYF. CDR3 bases read: TGTGCCAGCAGCTTATCAGGGGCTGGAAACACG. Filled out from reference TRBV11-2 and TRBJ1-3, the complete variable domain reads EAGVAQSPRYKIIEKRQSVAFWCNPISGHATLYWYQQILGQGPKLLIQFQNNGVVDDSQLPKDRFSAERLKGVDSTLKIQPAKLEDSAVYLCASSLSGAGNTIYFGEGSWLTVV.

In the case of this clone: The read ends 3 residues shy of where the CDR3 ends; the end is completed using the germline J gene. The chain has TRBV20-1 and TRBJ1-2; TRBD1 matches 9 bases. Germline CDR1 reads DFQATT; CDR2 reads SNEGSKA (reference sequence). The CDR3 spans 15 residues. CDR3 sequence: CSAHPTGQGTDTYTF. The DNA read from the CDR3 is TGCAGTGCTCATCCAACAGGACAGGGGACAGATACG.

Concerning this clone: The read ends 3 residues before the CDR3 terminus; that terminus is restored from the germline J gene. V gene TRBV28 combines with J gene TRBJ2-5; tentative D call: TRBD2 (5 bases). Germline values: CDR1 MDHEN, CDR2 SYDVKM. This CDR3 spans 12 amino acids. V gave up 3 bases and J gave up 5 bases, with 7 bases separating them. The sequenced CDR3 bases are TGTGCCAGCAGTTTGCAGCGGGAGACC. Translation gives CASSLQRET. In full, the CDR3 reads CASSLQRETQYF.

Notes on this clone: The read gets to within 3 residues of the CDR3 end, and the germline J gene fills in the rest. The chain has TRBV20-1 and TRBJ2-7; 10 bases are shared with TRBD2. The CDR3 has 12 residues. CDR1 is DFQATT and CDR2 is SNEGSKA in the germline V gene (reference sequence). V gave up 5 bases and J gave up 3 bases; unmatched junction bases: 1. The covered CDR3 bases are TGCAGTGCTTTAGCGGGAGGCTACGAG. This codes for CSALAGGYE. Given in full, the CDR3 is CSALAGGYEQYF.

In regard to this clone: The read falls 3 residues short of the CDR3 end, and the missing part is taken from the germline J gene. This chain connects TRBV10-2 to TRBJ2-7; 9 bases match TRBD1. The CDR3 loop spans 15 amino acids. Germline lookup yields CDR1 WSHSY and CDR2 SAAADI. V shed 6 bases and J 3 bases; nucleotides not matched to a gene: 9. The sequenced part of the CDR3 DNA is TGCGCCAGCAGGTTCCCGGGACAGGGCCACTACGAG. Translating it yields CASRFPGQGHYE. The CDR3 in full is CASRFPGQGHYEQYF.

About this clone: From the germline J gene comes the end of the CDR3, since the read stops 3 residues before it. Other DNA sequences in this sample translate to the same CDR3. V is TRBV18 and J is TRBJ2-3; TRBD2 aligns across 14 bases. The V segment lost 3 bases and the J segment 1 base; nucleotides outside the gene matches: 6. The germline CDR1 and CDR2 sequences are KGHSH and LQKENI. The CDR3 is 18 amino acids. The CDR3: CASSPGLAGALGTDTQYF. The CDR3 DNA, read in part, is TGTGCCAGCTCACCGGGACTAGCGGGGGCCCTTGGCACAGATACG. Filled out from reference TRBV18 and TRBJ2-3, the complete variable domain reads NAGVMQNPRHLVRRRGQEARLRCSPMKGHSHVYWYRQLPEEGLKFMVYLQKENIIDESGMPKERFSAEFPKEGPSILRIQQVVRGDSAAYFCASSPGLAGALGTDTQYFGPGTRLTVL.

The CDR3 reads CSAGLTSGGYEQYF. The sequenced part of the CDR3 DNA is TGCAGTGCTGGGCTGACTAGCGGGGGCTACGAG. The chain links TRBV20-1 to TRBJ2-7, with 12 bases aligning to TRBD2. The read ends 3 residues early relative to the CDR3; the germline J gene fills the gap. The CDR3 spans 14 residues. In germline, CDR1 is DFQATT, CDR2 SNEGSKA (reference sequence). J lost 3 bases, V lost 5 bases, and 5 bases had no gene match.

Remarks on this clone: The read terminates 3 residues ahead of where the CDR3 ends, so the germline J gene completes it. V and J are TRBV5-1 and TRBJ2-2; D perhaps matches TRBD2 (7 bases). The length of the CDR3 is 16 residues. V lost 2 bases and J lost 5, with 16 bases in between. Germline CDR1 SGHRS, CDR2 YFSETQ. This chain's CDR3 is CASSFGQLGGTGELFF. The sequenced part of the CDR3 DNA is TGCGCCAGCAGCTTTGGACAGCTCGGGGGGACCGGGGAG.

On this clone itself: The read falls 3 residues short of the CDR3 end, and the missing part is taken from the germline J gene. The J gene is TRBJ1-6, the V gene TRBV19; a possible D gene is TRBD1 (5 bases). Germline CDR1 is LNHDA and CDR2 is SQIVND (reference sequence). V was pared by 3 bases and J by 7 bases, with 13 bases between. The CDR3 extends over 15 amino acids. The sequenced CDR3 bases are TGTGCCAGTAGTATGGGGCAGGCCTGGAATTCACCC. As protein: CASSMGQAWNSP. The entire CDR3 reads CASSMGQAWNSPLHF.

Notes on this clone: The sequenced fragment ends 3 residues before the CDR3 boundary, so the rest is inferred from the germline J gene. The chain carries TRBV2 and TRBJ1-1; TRBD1 aligns across 7 bases. CDR3 length: 12 residues. V lost 4 bases, J lost 5 bases, and 1 base stayed unmatched. CDR1 is SNHLY and CDR2 is FYNNEI in the germline V gene. The part of the CDR3 DNA that was read is TGTGCCAGCAGTGCAGGGGGTACTGAA. Translation: CASSAGGTE. The whole CDR3 sequence reads CASSAGGTEAFF.

In the case of this clone: The CDR3 extends 3 residues past the end of the read, so its final part is completed from the germline J gene. V usage is TRBV2 and J usage is TRBJ2-3, with TRBD1 as a possible D gene (7 bases). This CDR3 is built from 15 residues. The V gene lost 6 bases and the J gene lost 5 bases, with 18 bases spanning the gap. CDR1 and CDR2 (germline): SNHLY, FYNNEI. CDR3 DNA, as far as it was read: TGTGCCAGCAGCCGCAGGGGGGACCAGGGAGATACG. It is translated as CASSRRGDQGDT. The whole CDR3 region reads CASSRRGDQGDTQYF. Full variable domain (rest looked up from reference TRBV2 and TRBJ2-3): EPEVTQTPSHQVTQMGQEVILRCVPISNHLYFYWYRQILGQKVEFLVSFYNNEISEKSEIFDDQFSVERPDGSNFTLKIRSTKLEDSAMYFCASSRRGDQGDTQYFGPGTRLTVL.

Comment on this clone: Read coverage stops 3 residues before the CDR3 terminus; the germline J gene supplies the remainder. The chain links TRBV7-9 to TRBJ2-2; 8 bases are shared with TRBD1. Germline V lookup: CDR1 SEHNR, CDR2 FQNEAQ (reference sequence). The length of the CDR3 is 14 residues. CDR3 bases read: TGTGCCAGCAGCTCGGACAGGGTGGATGAAAAG. It codes for CASSSDRVDEK. In full, the CDR3 reads CASSSDRVDEKLFF.

About this clone itself: The CDR3 goes on 3 residues after the read ends, and that part is filled in from the germline J gene. The genes are TRBV19 and TRBJ2-3; D unclear. V shed 6 bases and J shed 3 bases, with 10 bases lying between them. Germline assignment: CDR1 LNHDA and CDR2 SQIVND (reference sequence). This CDR3 is 13 amino acids long. CDR3 region: CASRTTGTDTQYF. Incomplete CDR3 DNA: TGTGCCAGTAGAACGACCGGGACAGATACG.

Points on this clone: Sequencing ends 3 residues short of the CDR3 end; the germline J gene provides the rest. The chain uses TRBV11-2 and TRBJ2-7, with D possibly matching TRBD2 (5 bases). Germline V lookup: CDR1 SGHAT, CDR2 FQNNGV. The V gene lost 1 base and the J gene lost 6 bases, with 13 bases spanning the gap. The CDR3 covers 14 residues. The part of the CDR3 DNA that was read is TGTGCCAGCAGCTTAGCGAATGCTCGGGGCGAG. It translates to CASSLANARGE. The CDR3, in full, reads CASSLANARGEQYF.